These 20 T cell receptor beta chains originate from one sample sequenced in a study of CD4 T cells in relation to SARS-CoV-2 and coronaviruses. These receptors' antigens are unknown. The unexposed donors gave CD4+ T cells in about 2010-2019, prior to COVID-19. CD4+ T cells were isolated from the cells after 10 days of culture. Sequencing used immunoSEQ multiplex PCR; TCRdb keeps in-frame clones, though not all of them. The data hold 15,000 to 20,000 clones, with 60% to 85% observed a single time. The sequencing input was CD4+ T cells from PBMCs, cultured in vitro. All receptors derive from a human donor in good health.

The chain couples TRBV5-5 to TRBJ1-2; 8 bases line up with TRBD1. This CDR3 comprises 16 residues. Per the germline V gene, CDR1 is SGHKS and CDR2 is YYEKEE (reference sequence). V lost 4 bases and J lost 7; bases outside the gene matches: 15. In DNA form, the CDR3 reads TGTGCCAGCAGCCGCCAGACAGGGGAGGGCCTCAGTGGCTACACCTTC. Translating gives CASSRQTGEGLSGYTF.

The chain joins TRBV28 to TRBJ2-1; tentative D call: TRBD1 (6 bases). The CDR3 contains 15 residues. Trimming left V 6 bases short and J 0 bases short, with 12 bases between. Germline V gene lookup returns CDR1 MDHEN and CDR2 SYDVKM. CDR3 coding DNA: TGTGCCAGCAGCACCGGGACATTCTCCTACAATGAGCAGTTCTTC. Translated, it gives CASSTGTFSYNEQFF.

V is TRBV15 and J is TRBJ1-5; D remains unclear. Deletions cut 3 bases from V and 3 bases from J, with 18 bases between. Per germline, CDR1 LNHNV and CDR2 YYDKDF (reference sequence). This CDR3 contains 17 residues. The CDR3 reads CATSSEGLTGYNQPQHF. CDR3 DNA sequence: TGTGCCACCAGCAGTGAGGGATTAACGGGGTACAATCAGCCCCAGCATTTT.

The chain links TRBV4-1 to TRBJ1-5; possibly TRBD1 for D (6 bases). Per germline, CDR1 MGHRA and CDR2 YSYEKL. This CDR3 contains 20 residues. V was pared by 3 bases and J by 1 base, with 25 bases between. Written as DNA, the CDR3 is TGCGCCAGCAGCCACCACGAACACAGGGTTACTGCAAGGAGCAATCAGCCCCAGCATTTT. Translated: CASSHHEHRVTARSNQPQHF.

The V and J genes are TRBV24-1 and TRBJ2-7; a possible D gene is TRBD2 (5 bases). This CDR3 contains 16 residues. V shed 3 bases and J shed 0 bases, with 14 bases lying between them. Germline V gene lookup returns CDR1 KGHDR and CDR2 SFDVKD. CDR3 sequence: CATSDAGGGLSYEQYF. The CDR3 DNA reads TGTGCCACCAGTGATGCCGGCGGCGGGCTCTCCTACGAGCAGTACTTC.

V is TRBV5-1 and J is TRBJ1-2; possible D gene TRBD1, 5 bases. In germline, CDR1 is SGHRS, CDR2 YFSETQ. The ends were cut back, 4 bases at V and 4 bases at J, with 20 bases in the middle. There are 16 residues in the CDR3. The DNA of the CDR3 is TGCGCCAGCAGCACCTCAGGGATAGGCCACATCTATGGCTACACCTTC. Amino acid sequence: CASSTSGIGHIYGYTF.

In this sample, this clone turned up a few times. The genes are TRBV7-9 and TRBJ2-5, with D possibly matching TRBD1 (5 bases). This CDR3 has 14 amino acids. CDR1 and CDR2 from the germline V gene are SEHNR and FQNEAQ (reference sequence). V lost 1 base and J lost 9, with 15 bases in between. CDR3 protein: CASSLEGYLVAQYF. The CDR3 DNA follows: TGTGCCAGCAGCTTAGAGGGGTATCTCGTGGCCCAGTACTTC.

This clone was found once. This chain links TRBV24-1 with TRBJ2-1; D is perhaps TRBD2 (5 bases). This CDR3 has 16 residues. V was trimmed by 1 base and J by 0 bases, leaving 9 bases between them. Germline V CDR1 and CDR2: KGHDR, SFDVKD. CDR3 sequence reads: CATSDFGESSYNEQFF. DNA of the CDR3: TGTGCCACCAGTGATTTTGGGGAGAGCTCCTACAATGAGCAGTTCTTC.

Here the CDR3 reads CASSLSAPWDEKLFF. The CDR3 DNA sequence: TGTGCCAGCAGTTTATCGGCACCCTGGGATGAAAAACTGTTTTTT. The chain is built from TRBV28 and TRBJ1-4, with D hard to call. Germline values: CDR1 MDHEN, CDR2 SYDVKM. Deletions cut 1 base from V and 6 bases from J, with 12 bases between. This CDR3 comprises 15 residues.

V gene TRBV19 combines with J gene TRBJ1-6; a weak D match, TRBD1 (6 bases). From germline, CDR1 is LNHDA and CDR2 SQIVND (reference sequence). V lost 2 bases and J lost 7, with 12 bases in between. This CDR3 has 15 amino acids. The CDR3 nucleotides read TGTGCCAGTAGTATACACGGGGGGCGAAATTCACCCCTCCACTTT. Protein: CASSIHGGRNSPLHF.

This clone appeared a single time. The J gene is TRBJ1-2, the V gene TRBV5-6, with 9 positions matching TRBD1. CDR1 SGHDT and CDR2 YYEEEE come from the germline V gene. V lost 4 bases, J lost 4 bases, and 8 bases stayed unmatched. This CDR3 contains 15 residues. CDR3 sequence reads: CASSQRQGGTYGYTF. Written as DNA, the CDR3 is TGTGCCAGCAGCCAAAGACAGGGGGGGACCTATGGCTACACCTTC.

This chain links TRBV30 with TRBJ2-1; D is perhaps TRBD1 (6 bases). Germline loops: CDR1 GTSNPN, CDR2 SVGIG (reference sequence). Trimming shortened V by 5 bases and J by 4 bases, and 9 bases separated the two germline ends. There are 12 residues in the CDR3. The CDR3, as DNA: TGTGCCTGGGATACAGGGTACAATGAGCAGTTCTTC. Its protein is CAWDTGYNEQFF.

The chain has TRBV9 and TRBJ2-3; 10 nucleotides align to TRBD2. J gave up 2 bases and V 0 bases, and 6 bases lay outside the gene matches. In germline, CDR1 is SGDLS, CDR2 YYNGEE. This CDR3 spans 17 amino acids. DNA for the CDR3: TGTGCCAGCAGCGTAGACCTAGCGGGAGTTCACACAGATACGCAGTATTTT. Its translation is CASSVDLAGVHTDTQYF.

The V gene is TRBV6-5, the J gene TRBJ1-1, with a possible D match to TRBD1 (5 bases). The V gene lost 4 bases and the J gene lost 6 bases, with 12 bases spanning the gap. This CDR3 is built from 13 residues. CDR1 is MNHEY, CDR2 SVGAGI, per germline. The CDR3 DNA sequence: TGTGCCAGCAGTTTAGGCGGGGGTTCTGAAGCTTTCTTT. It encodes CASSLGGGSEAFF.

The chain carries TRBV24-1 and TRBJ2-2, with 15 bases fitting TRBD2. The CDR3 contains 18 residues. CDR1 is KGHDR, CDR2 SFDVKD, per germline. With 4 bases clipped from V and 4 bases from J, the junction kept 6 bases outside the gene matches. The CDR3 protein is CATSEKGLAGGGTGELFF. Written as DNA, the CDR3 is TGTGCCACCAGTGAAAAGGGACTAGCGGGAGGAGGCACCGGGGAGCTGTTTTTT.

The chain combines TRBV6-4 with TRBJ1-2, with D hard to call. CDR1 and CDR2 (germline): MRHNA, SNTAGT. The germline V and J ends were trimmed by 0 bases and 4 bases, with 6 bases remaining between them. This CDR3 is 13 amino acids long. For the CDR3, the DNA is TGTGCCAGCAGTGACTCTGGGTCCTATGGCTACACCTTC. It specifies CASSDSGSYGYTF.

This sequence joins TRBV5-1 and TRBJ2-1; 8 nucleotides match TRBD1. CDR1 is SGHRS and CDR2 is YFSETQ in the germline V gene. This CDR3 spans 16 amino acids. V was pared by 4 bases and J by 1 base, with 7 bases of the junction left unmatched. The CDR3 region is CASSPGQVDSYNEQFF. The CDR3 DNA reads as TGCGCCAGCAGCCCGGGACAGGTAGATTCCTACAATGAGCAGTTCTTC.

This clone was seen a handful of times. The chain carries TRBV6-1 and TRBJ1-2; D call uncertain. The germline gives CDR1 MNHNS, CDR2 SASEGT. Trimming stripped 6 bases from V and 5 bases from J, with 16 bases between. CDR3 length: 14 amino acids. As DNA, the CDR3 is TGTGCCAGCAGCCGCGAAAGGGAAGGGTATGGCTACACCTTC. Translation: CASSREREGYGYTF.

The rearrangement joins TRBV5-4 to TRBJ2-1; 10 bases align to TRBD2. V was pared by 3 bases and J by 8 bases, with 11 bases of the junction left unmatched. The CDR3 extends over 16 amino acids. From germline, CDR1 is SGHNT and CDR2 YYREEE (reference sequence). CDR3 nucleotide sequence: TGTGCCAGCAGCTCCTGGGGCATAGCGGGAGGATATGAGCAGTTCTTC. Translating gives CASSSWGIAGGYEQFF.

DNA for the CDR3: TGTGCCAGCAGTTACTTGACCTTTGACACCGGGGAGCTGTTTTTT. This codes for CASSYLTFDTGELFF. V is TRBV6-5 and J is TRBJ2-2, with D unresolved. Per the germline V gene, CDR1 is MNHEY and CDR2 is SVGAGI. The CDR3 is 15 residues long. Trimming pared 1 base from V and 3 bases from J, leaving 9 bases between.